This T cell receptor (beta chain) appears in the sequencing data of a study of OX40 agonist ivuxolimab in advanced cancers. Overall study context: A history of anti-PD-1, anti-PD-L1 or anti-CTLA-4 therapy was acceptable, and approximately 41% had some.

Overall study findings and caveats: The average count of expanded clones was higher among CD8+ T cells than among CD4+. The study found among the lowest clonal expansion in partial responders at 0.1-3.0 mg/kg. Certain nonresponders likewise exhibited a low normalized T-cell clonal expansion.

The germline CDR1 and CDR2 sequences are MGHRA and YSYEKL. The CDR3 consists of 13 residues. V lost 1 base and J lost 7, with 10 bases in between. This clone appeared a single time. Its cognate antigen is unknown. Clones were sequenced by immunoSEQ multiplex PCR, and TCRdb holds only the in-frame ones, with some missing. Of 35,000 to 45,000 clones listed, approximately 88% were seen once; the top ten hold less than 20%. The chain joins TRBV4-1 to TRBJ1-1, with D unresolved. The starting material was CD4+ or CD8+ T cells sorted from blood, obtained in a trial of the OX40 agonist ivuxolimab. The receptor was isolated from an adult with an advanced solid tumor such as melanoma, head and neck, liver or kidney cancer. Written as DNA, the CDR3 is TGCGCCAGCAGCCAAGTTCCAGGTGATGAAGCTTTCTTT. This sequence encodes CASSQVPGDEAFF.